These 28 T cell receptor beta chains originate from one sample sequenced in a study of shared clonotypes between healthy human individuals. In the naive CD8 group, cells lacked CD45RO and were positively selected for CCR7, so terminally differentiated effector memory CD45RA+ cells were left out. This table comes from immunoSEQ multiplex PCR, and its TCRdb copy is limited to in-frame clones, with some not included. The repertoire consists of around 2.1 million clones, with 93% occurring once and the leading ten covering about 1.8%. The material sequenced was naive CD8+ T cells from PBMCs. The receptors come from a man aged 18 to 29 in good health. Some clones in this sample may be carry-over from other donors' samples.

The gene calls are TRBV11-3 and TRBJ2-2, with 11 positions matching TRBD1. The CDR3 contains 15 residues. The V and J ends lost 5 bases and 4 bases, in that order; junction bases with no gene match: 3. Germline-derived CDR1 and CDR2 are SGHNT and YENEEA. CDR3 DNA sequence: TGTGCCAGCAGCCCAGGGACAGGGGGCACCGGGGAGCTGTTTTTT. Translating it yields CASSPGTGGTGELFF.

The rearrangement joins TRBV7-8 to TRBJ1-1; D unclear. Germline V CDR1 and CDR2: SGHVS, FQNEAQ. V lost 3 bases to trimming and J lost 4 bases, with 9 bases between them. The CDR3 extends over 13 amino acids. CDR3 in amino acids: CASSFTDATEAFF. The CDR3 coding sequence is TGTGCCAGCAGCTTCACGGACGCCACTGAAGCTTTCTTT.

A word on this clone: Different DNA sequences within this sample yield the same CDR3. V and J are TRBV29-1 and TRBJ2-1; D gene unclear. Germline values: CDR1 SQVTM, CDR2 ANQGSEA. This CDR3 is 13 amino acids long. Between the trimmed V and J ends, which lost 4 bases and 2 bases, there was a span of 9 bases. In DNA, the CDR3 is TGCAGCGTTGCGGTGGCAGCCTACAATGAGCAGTTCTTC. Its translation is CSVAVAAYNEQFF.

The chain links TRBV28 to TRBJ1-5; the D gene is possibly TRBD1 (5 bases). CDR1 is MDHEN and CDR2 is SYDVKM in the germline V gene. The CDR3 runs 16 residues. V was pared by 9 bases and J by 0 bases, with 18 bases between. The CDR3 DNA is TGTGCCAGTCGGACCGGGGCGGGCTATAGCAATCAGCCCCAGCATTTT. It yields the protein CASRTGAGYSNQPQHF. Full variable domain (rest looked up from reference TRBV28 and TRBJ1-5): DVKVTQSSRYLVKRTGEKVFLECVQDMDHENMFWYRQDPGLGLRLIYFSYDVKMKEKGDIPEGYSVSREKKERFSLILESASTNQTSMYLCASRTGAGYSNQPQHFGDGTRLSIL.

The chain couples TRBV19 to TRBJ1-1, with D maybe TRBD1 (5 bases). The CDR3 has 15 residues. Germline V gene data show CDR1 as LNHDA and CDR2 as SQIVND (reference sequence). The V and J ends lost 3 bases and 1 base respectively, with 12 bases between them. The DNA for the CDR3 is TGTGCCAGTAGTATTACCGGGGCCGGGAACACTGAAGCTTTCTTT. This gives the protein CASSITGAGNTEAFF.

The rearrangement links TRBV4-1 to TRBJ2-6; perhaps D is TRBD1 or TRBD2 (5 bases each). Germline CDR1 and CDR2: MGHRA and YSYEKL. The CDR3 totals 13 residues. Trimming took 6 bases from V and 2 from J, leaving 5 bases between them. In nucleotides, the CDR3 is TGCGCCAGCAGGGGACCTGGGGCCAACGTCCTGACTTTC. Amino acid sequence: CASRGPGANVLTF.

As to this clone: One end of the junction varies from germline; a read error may be responsible. V gene TRBV4-1 combines with J gene TRBJ2-3, with D perhaps assigned TRBD1 or TRBD2 (5 bases each). Germline V CDR1 and CDR2: MGHRA, YSYEKL. The CDR3 loop spans 19 amino acids. CDR3 DNA: TGCGCCAGCAGCGAAGAGGGGTCCGGAGGCCTTAGATGGGTTGATACGCAGTATTTT. It is translated as CASSEEGSGGLRWVDTQYF.

V gene TRBV11-2 combines with J gene TRBJ1-2, with TRBD1 identical over 7 bases. CDR3 length equals 15 residues. Trimming cost V 5 bases and J 3 bases; bases outside gene matches: 9. Germline loops: CDR1 SGHAT, CDR2 FQNNGV. The CDR3 region is CASSTRDRKDYGYTF. The CDR3 DNA reads TGTGCCAGCAGCACACGGGACAGAAAAGACTATGGCTACACCTTC.

As concerns this clone: This sample also contains other DNA sequences that code for the same CDR3. This rearrangement joins TRBV7-8 to TRBJ2-7; D gene ambiguous. CDR3 size: 10 residues. Germline values: CDR1 SGHVS, CDR2 FQNEAQ. Trimming removed 8 bases from V and 3 bases from J, with 5 bases in between. The CDR3 sequence: CASGDYEQYF. DNA for the CDR3: TGTGCCAGCGGTGACTACGAGCAGTACTTC.

This rearrangement joins TRBV28 to TRBJ1-2, with TRBD1 matching over 9 bases. After removal of 2 bases from V and 4 bases from J, the junction contained 14 bases not matched to a gene. Germline CDR1 reads MDHEN; CDR2 reads SYDVKM. The CDR3 length is 18 residues. CDR3 sequence (DNA): TGTGCCAGCAGTTTAAGGGTTCGTAAGGACAGGGGTACCTATGGCTACACCTTC. Translating gives CASSLRVRKDRGTYGYTF.

The V and J genes are TRBV28 and TRBJ2-7; D is ambiguous. V lost 6 bases, J lost 1 base, and 10 bases lay in between. CDR1 MDHEN and CDR2 SYDVKM come from the germline V gene. The CDR3 runs 13 residues. This CDR3 reads CASRMGMSYEQYF. The CDR3 DNA reads as TGTGCCAGCAGAATGGGGATGTCCTACGAGCAGTACTTC.

The chain recombines TRBV7-9 with TRBJ2-1; 9 positions agree with TRBD2. Germline V gene sequence: CDR1 SEHNR, CDR2 FQNEAQ (reference sequence). The J segment lost 8 bases and the V segment lost 1 base, leaving 6 bases of the junction unmatched. CDR3 length equals 15 residues. CDR3 loop: CASSLVLAGADEQFF. The CDR3 DNA follows: TGTGCCAGCAGCTTAGTTTTAGCGGGAGCAGATGAGCAGTTCTTC.

The J gene is TRBJ2-3, the V gene TRBV28; 11 nucleotides line up with TRBD2. Germline loops: CDR1 MDHEN, CDR2 SYDVKM. Trimming cost V 5 bases and J 2 bases; bases outside gene matches: 6. This CDR3 is built from 16 residues. DNA for the CDR3: TGTGCCAGCAGTCAGAAGGGACTAGCGGTCACAGATACGCAGTATTTT. As protein: CASSQKGLAVTDTQYF.

The CDR3 region is CASSPGFGRGREQYF. CDR3 coding DNA: TGTGCCAGCAGCCCCGGGTTCGGTAGGGGTCGCGAGCAGTACTTC. This sequence joins TRBV11-2 and TRBJ2-7; tentatively, D is TRBD1 (5 bases). CDR3 length: 15 residues. V was clipped by 5 bases and J by 6 bases, with 20 bases between them. In germline, CDR1 is SGHAT, CDR2 FQNNGV.

This chain uses TRBV4-3 with TRBJ1-1, with D perhaps matching TRBD1 (6 bases). Trimming pared 0 bases from V and 6 bases from J, leaving 11 bases between. The CDR3 runs 14 residues. The V gene's germline CDR1 is LGHNA and CDR2 YSLEER. CDR3 in amino acids: CASSQEGASSEAFF. CDR3 sequence (DNA): TGCGCCAGCAGCCAAGAGGGGGCATCTTCTGAAGCTTTCTTT.

The chain is built from TRBV29-1 and TRBJ1-2; D not certain. V dropped 5 bases and J dropped 2 bases, with 6 bases sitting between them. This CDR3 contains 11 residues. Per germline, CDR1 SQVTM and CDR2 ANQGSEA. The CDR3 region has the DNA TGCAGCGTTTACGGGAACTATGGCTACACCTTC. This sequence encodes CSVYGNYGYTF.

The chain joins TRBV7-3 to TRBJ1-2, with no clear D. CDR1 SGHTA and CDR2 FQGTGA come from the germline V gene. The CDR3 length is 12 residues. The V and J ends lost 2 bases and 8 bases respectively, with 9 bases between them. The CDR3 DNA follows: TGTGCCAGCAGCTTATATCTTTGGGGCTACACCTTC. It encodes CASSLYLWGYTF.

The chain is built from TRBV2 and TRBJ2-1; 13 positions match TRBD2. The V and J ends lost 7 bases and 6 bases, in that order; junction bases with no gene match: 12. The CDR3 is made up of 17 amino acids. Germline V gives CDR1 SNHLY, CDR2 FYNNEI. The CDR3 sequence: CASTGTVLAGGRNEQFF. CDR3 DNA sequence: TGTGCCAGCACCGGGACGGTACTAGCGGGAGGGCGCAATGAGCAGTTCTTC.

The chain combines TRBV7-8 with TRBJ2-7, with 11 bases matching TRBD1. The germline CDR1 and CDR2 sequences are SGHVS and FQNEAQ. The CDR3 has 14 residues. The V and J ends lost 3 bases and 4 bases, in that order; junction bases with no gene match: 2. Here the CDR3 DNA reads TGTGCCAGCAGCTTCCGGGACAGGGGGTACGAGCAGTACTTC. Protein product: CASSFRDRGYEQYF.

The J gene is TRBJ1-1, the V gene TRBV19; D possibly corresponds to TRBD1 (5 bases). The germline V gene encodes CDR1 LNHDA and CDR2 SQIVND (reference sequence). This CDR3 has 15 residues. V lost 4 bases to trimming and J lost 6 bases, with 18 bases between them. CDR3 DNA: TGTGCCAGTAGTACCCCCCCGGGACTCCTACCTGAAGCTTTCTTT. Protein sequence: CASSTPPGLLPEAFF.

The chain recombines TRBV25-1 with TRBJ2-3, with D unresolved. The V end was cut by 1 base, the J end by 3 bases, with 11 bases between. Germline-derived CDR1 and CDR2 are MGHDK and SYGVNS. The CDR3 covers 15 residues. The CDR3 loop is CASSEFLGITDTQYF. DNA of the CDR3: TGTGCCAGCAGTGAATTTCTGGGTATAACAGATACGCAGTATTTT.

The rearrangement uses TRBV5-8 and TRBJ1-5; 8 bases agree with TRBD1. J lost 3 bases, V lost 4 bases, and 6 bases had no gene match. Germline CDR1 reads SGHTS; CDR2 reads YDEGEE. This CDR3 is built from 15 residues. This chain's CDR3 is CASSPGQANNQPQHF. The CDR3 DNA is TGTGCCAGCAGCCCGGGACAGGCAAACAATCAGCCCCAGCATTTT.

The rearrangement links TRBV13 to TRBJ2-2; D remains ambiguous. This CDR3 spans 14 amino acids. Germline V gene sequence: CDR1 PRHDT, CDR2 FYEKMQ (reference sequence). V lost 6 bases to trimming and J lost 8 bases, with 16 bases between them. This CDR3 is CASSGRNTAGELFF. DNA of the CDR3: TGTGCCAGCAGTGGTCGGAACACGGCGGGGGAGCTGTTTTTT. Together with reference TRBV13 and TRBJ2-2, the CDR3 gives the full variable domain: AAGVIQSPRHLIKEKRETATLKCYPIPRHDTVYWYQQGPGQDPQFLISFYEKMQSDKGSIPDRFSAQQFSDYHSELNMSSLELGDSALYFCASSGRNTAGELFFGEGSRLTVL.

The rearrangement uses TRBV5-1 and TRBJ2-7; tentatively, D is TRBD1 (5 bases). The CDR3 extends over 15 amino acids. Germline V gene data show CDR1 as SGHRS and CDR2 as YFSETQ. The V end lost 0 bases, the J end lost 2 bases, and 12 bases lay between the germline ends. The CDR3 coding sequence is TGCGCCAGCAGCTTGGAGGCAGGGTCGGCCTACGAGCAGTACTTC. Translating gives CASSLEAGSAYEQYF.

This chain uses TRBV29-1 with TRBJ1-2, with 8 bases fitting TRBD1. Germline CDR1 reads SQVTM; CDR2 reads ANQGSEA. The V gene end was trimmed by 5 bases and the J gene end by 7 bases; junction bases not matched to a gene: 18. This CDR3 is 16 amino acids long. DNA of the CDR3: TGCAGCGTTATTGTTGTGGGACAGGAACTTGTCGTTGGCTACACCTTC. Protein: CSVIVVGQELVVGYTF.

The chain has TRBV19 and TRBJ2-5; 7 nucleotides align to TRBD2. Germline CDR1 reads LNHDA; CDR2 reads SQIVND (reference sequence). This CDR3 has 16 residues. Trimming removed 3 bases from V and 1 base from J; junction bases left unmatched: 8. The CDR3 here is CASSMGLHRTQETQYF. CDR3 nucleotides: TGTGCCAGTAGTATGGGACTACATAGGACCCAAGAGACCCAGTACTTC.

In its sample, this clone was seen a few times. The V gene is TRBV27, the J gene TRBJ2-7; 7 bases map to TRBD1. The CDR3 has 16 amino acids. With V trimmed by 5 bases and J by 0 bases, 10 bases remained unmatched. Per the germline V gene, CDR1 is MNHEY and CDR2 is SMNVEV (reference sequence). The CDR3 DNA follows: TGTGCCAGCAGTCCCTCACTGGGACAGAACTCCTACGAGCAGTACTTC. It translates to CASSPSLGQNSYEQYF.

The chain joins TRBV9 to TRBJ2-7; 7 bases align to TRBD1. The CDR3 contains 14 residues. V lost 4 bases and J lost 5; bases outside the gene matches: 9. Germline loops: CDR1 SGDLS, CDR2 YYNGEE. CDR3 sequence reads: CASSREQGLDEQYF. CDR3 nucleotides: TGTGCCAGCAGCCGAGAACAGGGGCTAGACGAGCAGTACTTC.